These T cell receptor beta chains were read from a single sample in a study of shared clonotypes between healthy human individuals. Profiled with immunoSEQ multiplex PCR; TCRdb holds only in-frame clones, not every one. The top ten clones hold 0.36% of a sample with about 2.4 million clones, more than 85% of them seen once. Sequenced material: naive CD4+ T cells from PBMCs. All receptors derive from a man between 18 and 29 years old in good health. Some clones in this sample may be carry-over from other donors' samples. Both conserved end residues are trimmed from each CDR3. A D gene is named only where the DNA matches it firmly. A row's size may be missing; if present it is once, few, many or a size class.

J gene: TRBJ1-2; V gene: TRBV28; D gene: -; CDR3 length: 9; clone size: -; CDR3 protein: ASSPNYGYT
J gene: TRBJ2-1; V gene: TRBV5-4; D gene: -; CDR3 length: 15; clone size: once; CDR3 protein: ASSPGTGPSSYNEQF
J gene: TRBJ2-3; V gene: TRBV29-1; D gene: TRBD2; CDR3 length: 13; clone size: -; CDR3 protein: SVELGAGGADTQY
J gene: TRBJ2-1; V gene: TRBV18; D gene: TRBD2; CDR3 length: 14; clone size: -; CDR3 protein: ASSPRLAGVYNEQF
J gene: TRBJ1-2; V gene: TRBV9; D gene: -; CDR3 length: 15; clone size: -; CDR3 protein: ASSVGVSGGNRYGYT
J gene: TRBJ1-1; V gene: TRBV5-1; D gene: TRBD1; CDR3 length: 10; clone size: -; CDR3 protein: ASSLQGAEAF
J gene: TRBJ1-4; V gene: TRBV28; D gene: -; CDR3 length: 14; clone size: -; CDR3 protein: ASSPPVGGRNEKLF
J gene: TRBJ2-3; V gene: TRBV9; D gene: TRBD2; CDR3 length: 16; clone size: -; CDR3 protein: ASSASWGGGSVTDTQY
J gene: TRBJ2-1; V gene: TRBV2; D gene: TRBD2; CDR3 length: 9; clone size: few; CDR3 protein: ASSESGREF
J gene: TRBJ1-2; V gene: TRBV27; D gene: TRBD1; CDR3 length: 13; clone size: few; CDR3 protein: ASSPRTGASNGYT
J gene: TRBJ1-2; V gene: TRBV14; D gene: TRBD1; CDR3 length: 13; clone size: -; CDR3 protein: ASSLQGAVGYGYT
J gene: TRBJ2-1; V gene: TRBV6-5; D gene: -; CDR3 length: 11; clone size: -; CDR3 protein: ASSYSTRLGQF
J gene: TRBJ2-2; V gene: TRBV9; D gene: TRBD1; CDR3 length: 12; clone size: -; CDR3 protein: ASSAQGAAGELF
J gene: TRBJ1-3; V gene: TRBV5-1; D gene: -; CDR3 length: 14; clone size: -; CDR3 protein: ASSLSPQGTGNTIY
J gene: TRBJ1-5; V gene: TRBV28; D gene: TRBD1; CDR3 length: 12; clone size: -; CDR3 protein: ASSQTGGYQPQH
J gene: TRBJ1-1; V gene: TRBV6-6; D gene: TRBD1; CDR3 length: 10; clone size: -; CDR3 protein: ASSRQGPEAF
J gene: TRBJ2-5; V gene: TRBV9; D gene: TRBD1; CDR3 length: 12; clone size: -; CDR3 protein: ASSAGQGDMTQY
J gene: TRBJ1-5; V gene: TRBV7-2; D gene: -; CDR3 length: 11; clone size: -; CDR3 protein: ASGGGGNQPQH
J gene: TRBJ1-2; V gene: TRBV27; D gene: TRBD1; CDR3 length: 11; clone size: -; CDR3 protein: ASSSDRNYGYT
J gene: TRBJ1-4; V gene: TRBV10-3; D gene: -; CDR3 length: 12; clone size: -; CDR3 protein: AISDSGSNEKLF
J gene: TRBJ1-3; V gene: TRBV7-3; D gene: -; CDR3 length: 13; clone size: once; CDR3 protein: ASSLGRSSGNTIY
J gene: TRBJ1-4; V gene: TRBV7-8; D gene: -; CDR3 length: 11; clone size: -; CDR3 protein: ASSWSGGEKLF
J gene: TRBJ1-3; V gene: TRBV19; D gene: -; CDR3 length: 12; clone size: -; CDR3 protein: ASSPTVIGNTIY
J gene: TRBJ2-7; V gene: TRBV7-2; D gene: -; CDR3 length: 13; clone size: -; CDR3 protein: ASSPGTFRSYEQY
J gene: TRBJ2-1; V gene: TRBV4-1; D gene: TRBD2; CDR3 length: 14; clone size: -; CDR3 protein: ASSQRLAGGPTEQF
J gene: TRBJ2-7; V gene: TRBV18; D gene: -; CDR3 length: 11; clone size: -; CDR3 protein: ASSPTGVGGQY